The next 15 T cell receptor beta chains were all read from a single sample in a study of blood T cell repertoires in COVID-19. Clones were read by immunoSEQ multiplex PCR, and TCRdb kept only the in-frame ones, dropping some. The profile covers around 97,000 clones, with under 90% appearing a single time and approximately 13% taken by the ten largest. The sequencing input was peripheral blood. The receptors originated from a human donor in a cohort sampled during active or convalescent COVID-19.

This chain links TRBV6-5 with TRBJ1-3, with a possible D match to TRBD1 (5 bases). The length of the CDR3 is 14 residues. Germline V gives CDR1 MNHEY, CDR2 SVGAGI. V gave up 9 bases and J gave up 0 bases, with 12 bases separating them. DNA of the CDR3: TGTGCCAGTGACAGACGGAACTCTGGAAACACCATATATTTT. Translated: CASDRRNSGNTIYF.

The J gene is TRBJ2-5, the V gene TRBV5-4, with 13 bases that match TRBD2. V was clipped by 3 bases and J by 2 bases; unmatched bases: 7. Germline CDR1 and CDR2: SGHNT and YYREEE (reference sequence). CDR3 length equals 17 residues. CDR3 DNA sequence: TGTGCCAGCAGCTCGGGGACTAGCGGGGCCCTACAAGAGACCCAGTACTTC. It is translated as CASSSGTSGALQETQYF. Drawing the rest from reference TRBV5-4 and TRBJ2-5, the complete variable domain is ETGVTQSPTHLIKTRGQQVTLRCSSQSGHNTVSWYQQALGQGPQFIFQYYREEENGRGNFPPRFSGLQFPNYSSELNVNALELDDSALYLCASSSGTSGALQETQYFGPGTRLLVL.

V and J are TRBV9 and TRBJ1-4, with D unclear. Trimming took off 0 bases at V and 5 bases at J, with 11 bases between the two ends. Looked up from germline, CDR1 is SGDLS and CDR2 is YYNGEE. This CDR3 comprises 15 residues. In nucleotides, the CDR3 is TGTGCCAGCAGCGTAGGAGGCAGAAGAAATGAAAAACTGTTTTTT. It codes for CASSVGGRRNEKLFF.

The J gene is TRBJ2-6, the V gene TRBV19, with D perhaps TRBD1 (6 bases). The germline V gene encodes CDR1 LNHDA and CDR2 SQIVND (reference sequence). The CDR3 totals 17 residues. Trimming pared 1 base from V and 4 bases from J, leaving 14 bases between. CDR3 nucleotides: TGTGCCAGTAGTATAGGTATCACAGGGACCGGGGCCAACGTCCTGACTTTC. Amino acids: CASSIGITGTGANVLTF.

This sequence joins TRBV5-1 and TRBJ1-3; 8 bases align to TRBD1. The length of the CDR3 is 18 residues. Germline trimming cut 0 bases from V and 1 base from J; bases unmatched to any gene: 9. From germline, CDR1 is SGHRS and CDR2 YFSETQ. Here the CDR3 DNA reads TGCGCCAGCAGCTTGGGGGCCGGGACAGGTTTGTCTGGAAACACCATATATTTT. Translation: CASSLGAGTGLSGNTIYF.

The genes are TRBV28 and TRBJ2-5; 7 bases map to TRBD2. The germline CDR1 and CDR2 sequences are MDHEN and SYDVKM. This CDR3 has 17 residues. The ends lost 5 bases at V and 3 bases at J; junction bases unmatched: 15. CDR3 loop: CASSTYQSGERKETQYF. CDR3 bases: TGTGCCAGCAGTACCTACCAGAGCGGGGAACGAAAAGAGACCCAGTACTTC.

This clone was recorded once. The rearrangement joins TRBV10-2 to TRBJ1-1; D might be TRBD1 (6 bases). Trimming shortened V by 6 bases and J by 4 bases, and 15 bases separated the two germline ends. Germline V gene lookup returns CDR1 WSHSY and CDR2 SAAADI. The CDR3 loop spans 14 amino acids. DNA of the CDR3: TGCGCCAGCAGCCCATCGGGGGGCGGCACTGAAGCTTTCTTT. Its translation is CASSPSGGGTEAFF.

This clone was observed a handful of times. This chain connects TRBV6-6 to TRBJ1-5; TRBD1 matches at 7 bases. Losses at the gene ends were 7 bases for V and 3 bases for J; bases not matched to a gene: 6. Looked up from germline, CDR1 is MNHNY and CDR2 is SVGAGI (reference sequence). This CDR3 spans 14 amino acids. This CDR3 is CASKPGQDNQPQHF. As DNA, the CDR3 is TGTGCCAGCAAACCCGGACAGGACAATCAGCCCCAGCATTTT.

The rearrangement joins TRBV4-2 to TRBJ2-1, with 10 bases fitting TRBD2. The V gene end was trimmed by 0 bases and the J gene end by 5 bases; junction bases not matched to a gene: 7. Germline CDR1 reads LGHNA; CDR2 reads YNFKEQ. The CDR3 spans 17 residues. The DNA for the CDR3 is TGTGCCAGCAGCCAAGAGCCAGTAGCGGGGGGAAACAATGAGCAGTTCTTC. This translates into CASSQEPVAGGNNEQFF.

The chain joins TRBV5-1 to TRBJ2-1; no clear D gene. The CDR3 has 17 amino acids. Looked up from germline, CDR1 is SGHRS and CDR2 is YFSETQ. Trimming left V 0 bases short and J 0 bases short, with 13 bases between. CDR3 coding DNA: TGCGCCAGCAGCTTGGATCTGCAGGCAAGCTCCTACAATGAGCAGTTCTTC. The encoded protein is CASSLDLQASSYNEQFF.

Remarks on this clone: Other nucleotide sequences in the sample specify the same CDR3. The rearrangement joins TRBV5-1 to TRBJ2-7, with D maybe TRBD2 (6 bases). This CDR3 is built from 12 residues. Trimming shortened V by 2 bases and J by 7 bases, and 10 bases separated the two germline ends. Germline V gene data show CDR1 as SGHRS and CDR2 as YFSETQ. In DNA, the CDR3 is TGCGCCAGCAGCTTCGGAGGGTTGGAGCAGTACTTC. Protein sequence: CASSFGGLEQYF.

J is TRBJ2-7 and V is TRBV18; 11 bases are a match to TRBD2. The germline V gene has CDR1 KGHSH and CDR2 LQKENI. V shed 3 bases and J 7 bases; nucleotides not matched to a gene: 11. The length of the CDR3 is 16 residues. CDR3 amino acids: CASSPGTSGGPWEQYF. CDR3 nucleotides: TGTGCCAGCTCACCCGGGACTAGCGGTGGGCCCTGGGAGCAGTACTTC.

The chain employs TRBV5-6 and TRBJ1-6, with TRBD1 identical over 8 bases. Germline trimming cut 3 bases from V and 6 bases from J; bases unmatched to any gene: 2. The CDR3 spans 14 residues. From germline, CDR1 is SGHDT and CDR2 YYEEEE. The CDR3 region has the DNA TGTGCCAGCAGCTCAGGGGGCGCTAATTCACCCCTCCACTTT. It specifies CASSSGGANSPLHF.

V gene TRBV7-9 combines with J gene TRBJ1-1; D not certain. V lost 3 bases, J lost 3 bases, and 8 bases lay in between. The CDR3 runs to 13 residues. The germline gives CDR1 SEHNR, CDR2 FQNEAQ (reference sequence). The CDR3 DNA sequence: TGTGCCAGCAGCTTTAGTCCCGACACTGAAGCTTTCTTT. It encodes CASSFSPDTEAFF.

In nucleotides, the CDR3 is TGTGCCAGTAGTTTCCGTCCCGGGACAGGGACCGGGGAGCTGTTTTTT. Translating gives CASSFRPGTGTGELFF. The chain has TRBV19 and TRBJ2-2, with 9 positions matching TRBD1. The J segment lost 5 bases and the V segment lost 5 bases, leaving 9 bases of the junction unmatched. Germline-derived CDR1 and CDR2 are LNHDA and SQIVND (reference sequence). The CDR3 loop spans 16 amino acids.